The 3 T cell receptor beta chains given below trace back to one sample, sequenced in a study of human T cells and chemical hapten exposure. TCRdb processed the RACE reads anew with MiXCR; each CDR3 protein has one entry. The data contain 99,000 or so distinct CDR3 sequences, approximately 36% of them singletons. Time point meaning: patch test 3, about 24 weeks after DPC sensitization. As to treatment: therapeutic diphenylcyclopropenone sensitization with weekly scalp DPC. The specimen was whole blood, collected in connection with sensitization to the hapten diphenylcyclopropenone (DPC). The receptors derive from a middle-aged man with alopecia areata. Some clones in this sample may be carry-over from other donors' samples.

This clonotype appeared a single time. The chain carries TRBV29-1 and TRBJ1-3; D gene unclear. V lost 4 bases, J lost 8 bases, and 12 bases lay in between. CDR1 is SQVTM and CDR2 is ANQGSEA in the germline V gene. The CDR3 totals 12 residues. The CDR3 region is CSVAPSGDTIYF. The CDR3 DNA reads TGCAGCGTTGCCCCCAGCGGTGACACCATATATTTT.

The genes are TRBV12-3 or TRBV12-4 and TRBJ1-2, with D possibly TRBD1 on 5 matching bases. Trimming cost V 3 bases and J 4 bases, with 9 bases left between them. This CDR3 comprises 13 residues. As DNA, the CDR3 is TGTGCCAGCAGTTTGGGCAGGGCCTATGGCTACACCTTC. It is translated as CASSLGRAYGYTF.

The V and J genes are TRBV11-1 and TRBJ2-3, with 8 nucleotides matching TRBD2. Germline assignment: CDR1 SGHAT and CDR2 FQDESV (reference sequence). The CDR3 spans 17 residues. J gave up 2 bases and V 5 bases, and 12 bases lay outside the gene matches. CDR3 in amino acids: CASSPLLGAGVTDTQYF. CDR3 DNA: TGTGCCAGCAGCCCCCTCTTGGGAGCGGGGGTCACAGATACGCAGTATTTT.